These 8 T cell receptor beta chains were sequenced from one sample in a study of somatic mutations in cytotoxic T cells in rheumatoid arthritis. Only in-frame clones appear in the TCRdb table, and some are missing; sequencing was by immunoSEQ multiplex PCR. The table has approximately 25,000 clones, less than 85% seen once. Sequencing was performed on CD8+ T cells sorted from blood. The receptor source for this set is a woman aged 18-29 years in good health.

The chain has TRBV6-1 and TRBJ1-4; 8 nucleotides align to TRBD1. V was clipped by 6 bases and J by 8 bases; unmatched bases: 5. The CDR3 length is 13 residues. CDR1 MNHNS and CDR2 SASEGT come from the germline V gene. The CDR3 region has the DNA TGTGCCAGCAGGGACAGGGCCCAAGAAAAACTGTTTTTT. Amino acid sequence: CASRDRAQEKLFF.

The V gene is TRBV7-6, the J gene TRBJ1-5, with TRBD1 as a possible D gene (5 bases). The CDR3 consists of 15 residues. Trimming removed 3 bases at V and 6 bases at J, with 15 bases between. The germline V gene has CDR1 SGHVS and CDR2 FNYEAQ. The CDR3 DNA sequence: TGTGCCAGCAGCTTGGGGGAAGCGGTAGGTCAGCCCCAGCATTTT. This codes for CASSLGEAVGQPQHF. Using reference TRBV7-6 and TRBJ1-5 for the parts outside the CDR3, the full variable domain is GAGVSQSPRYKVTKRGQDVALRCDPISGHVSLYWYRQALGQGPEFLTYFNYEAQQDKSGLPNDRFSAERPEGSISTLTIQRTEQRDSAMYRCASSLGEAVGQPQHFGDGTRLSIL.

The gene calls are TRBV19 and TRBJ1-1, with TRBD1 as a possible D gene (5 bases). Germline V lookup: CDR1 LNHDA, CDR2 SQIVND (reference sequence). V dropped 0 bases and J dropped 0 bases, with 11 bases sitting between them. There are 16 residues in the CDR3. The CDR3 sequence is CASSIESGTLNTEAFF. The CDR3 DNA reads as TGTGCCAGTAGTATAGAGTCCGGGACTTTGAACACTGAAGCTTTCTTT.

As concerns this clone: At one end the junction does not follow the germline gene, possibly because of a read error. The V gene is TRBV10-2, the J gene TRBJ1-1; 11 bases match TRBD1. The CDR3 runs 15 residues. Germline CDR1 and CDR2: WSHSY and SAAADI. The CDR3 sequence is CANSEGQGANTEAFF. In DNA, the CDR3 is TGCGCCAACAGTGAAGGACAGGGGGCGAACACTGAAGCTTTCTTT.

The chain combines TRBV18 with TRBJ1-5; D is uncertain. The CDR3 runs to 13 residues. The V gene lost 4 bases and the J gene lost 2 bases, with 6 bases spanning the gap. The V gene's germline CDR1 is KGHSH and CDR2 LQKENI. CDR3 DNA: TGTGCCAGCTCACTACTCGGCAATCAGCCCCAGCATTTT. Translated: CASSLLGNQPQHF.

The J gene is TRBJ1-2, the V gene TRBV7-6; 9 bases agree with TRBD1. With V trimmed by 1 base and J by 1 base, 7 bases remained unmatched. This CDR3 is built from 17 residues. The germline CDR1 and CDR2 sequences are SGHVS and FNYEAQ. DNA for the CDR3: TGTGCCAGCAGCTTAGAGCTACAGGGGGCAGTTAACTATGGCTACACCTTC. Its translation: CASSLELQGAVNYGYTF.

V gene TRBV9 combines with J gene TRBJ2-4; D remains ambiguous. The CDR3 length is 12 residues. CDR1 SGDLS and CDR2 YYNGEE come from the germline V gene. V shed 3 bases and J shed 3 bases, with 4 bases lying between them. The CDR3 bases are TGTGCCAGCAGCGCCGACAAAAACATTCAGTACTTC. Protein: CASSADKNIQYF. Filled out from reference TRBV9 and TRBJ2-4, the complete variable domain reads DSGVTQTPKHLITATGQRVTLRCSPRSGDLSVYWYQQSLDQGLQFLIQYYNGEERAKGNILERFSAQQFPDLHSELNLSSLELGDSALYFCASSADKNIQYFGAGTRLSVL.

The chain has TRBV9 and TRBJ1-3; TRBD1 might be the D (5 bases). The CDR3 covers 17 residues. Germline V gives CDR1 SGDLS, CDR2 YYNGEE. V dropped 4 bases and J dropped 3 bases, with 20 bases sitting between them. In DNA, the CDR3 is TGTGCCAGCAGCCCGCCCGGGACCGACTACCTTGGAAACACCATATATTTT. Translated, it gives CASSPPGTDYLGNTIYF.